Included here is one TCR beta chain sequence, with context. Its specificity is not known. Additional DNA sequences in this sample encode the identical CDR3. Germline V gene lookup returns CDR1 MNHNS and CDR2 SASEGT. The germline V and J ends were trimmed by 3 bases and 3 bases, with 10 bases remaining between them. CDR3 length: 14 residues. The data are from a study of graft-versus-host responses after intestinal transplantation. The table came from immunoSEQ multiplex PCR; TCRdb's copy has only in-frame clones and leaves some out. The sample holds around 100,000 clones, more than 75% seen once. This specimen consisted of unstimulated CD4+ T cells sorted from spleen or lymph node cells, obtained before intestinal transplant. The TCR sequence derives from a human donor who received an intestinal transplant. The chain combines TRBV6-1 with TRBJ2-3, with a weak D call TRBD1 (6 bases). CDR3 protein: CASSEGAGTDTQYF. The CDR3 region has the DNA TGTGCCAGCAGTGAGGGGGCTGGAACAGATACGCAGTATTTT.